These 10 T cell receptor beta chains came from one sample sequenced in a study of T cell responses to AZD1222 COVID-19 vaccine. Produced via immunoSEQ multiplex PCR; TCRdb's table is partial and in-frame only. Counted here are under 150,000 clones, about 94% occurring once; the ten biggest clones make up roughly 0.9%. The sequenced sample was peripheral blood, obtained on day 0 of AZD1222 vaccination. The receptor source for this set is an adult in good health.

This rearrangement joins TRBV2 to TRBJ1-1; 8 bases line up with TRBD1. The CDR3 extends over 13 amino acids. Unmatched junction bases numbered 4, after V lost 3 bases and J lost 7 bases. The germline CDR1 and CDR2 sequences are SNHLY and FYNNEI. In nucleotides, the CDR3 is TGTGCCAGCAGTGATGGACAGGGCATTGAAGCTTTCTTT. It is translated as CASSDGQGIEAFF.

V gene TRBV2 combines with J gene TRBJ1-2, with TRBD1 matching over 8 bases. Germline lookup yields CDR1 SNHLY and CDR2 FYNNEI. The J segment lost 5 bases and the V segment lost 4 bases, leaving 9 bases of the junction unmatched. CDR3 length: 15 amino acids. CDR3 loop: CASSGGGQGRYGYTF. The CDR3, as DNA: TGTGCCAGCAGTGGGGGTGGACAGGGTCGATATGGCTACACCTTC.

This chain joins TRBV2 and TRBJ1-2; no reliable D call. V was pared by 1 base and J by 2 bases, with 2 bases between. Germline-derived CDR1 and CDR2 are SNHLY and FYNNEI. This CDR3 is 12 amino acids long. Here the CDR3 DNA reads TGTGCCAGCAGTGAAGGGAACTATGGCTACACCTTC. Encoded protein: CASSEGNYGYTF. The full variable domain, rest sourced from reference TRBV2 and TRBJ1-2, is EPEVTQTPSHQVTQMGQEVILRCVPISNHLYFYWYRQILGQKVEFLVSFYNNEISEKSEIFDDQFSVERPDGSNFTLKIRSTKLEDSAMYFCASSEGNYGYTFGSGTRLTVV.

J is TRBJ2-6 and V is TRBV19; a weak D match, TRBD1 (5 bases). V was clipped by 5 bases and J by 0 bases, with 17 bases between them. The CDR3 length is 18 residues. The germline CDR1 and CDR2 sequences are LNHDA and SQIVND (reference sequence). CDR3 sequence: CASSSRQHKSSGANVLTF. The CDR3, as DNA: TGTGCCAGTAGTTCTCGACAGCACAAGTCCTCTGGGGCCAACGTCCTGACTTTC. Full variable domain (outside the CDR3, taken from reference TRBV19 and TRBJ2-6): DGGITQSPKYLFRKEGQNVTLSCEQNLNHDAMYWYRQDPGQGLRLIYYSQIVNDFQKGDIAEGYSVSREKKESFPLTVTSAQKNPTAFYLCASSSRQHKSSGANVLTFGAGSRLTVL.

This chain uses TRBV5-6 with TRBJ1-4, with D unresolved. CDR1 is SGHDT, CDR2 YYEEEE, per germline. This CDR3 contains 17 residues. With 4 bases removed from V and 0 bases from J, the gap between germline ends came to 16 bases. The CDR3, as DNA: TGTGCCAGCAGCACCCTGGGAGAGGCGGCAACTAATGAAAAACTGTTTTTT. It codes for CASSTLGEAATNEKLFF.

This clone has at least ten counts. This chain links TRBV2 with TRBJ1-1; 8 nucleotides align to TRBD1. Unmatched junction bases numbered 5, after V lost 4 bases and J lost 4 bases. CDR3 size: 14 residues. CDR1 and CDR2 (germline): SNHLY, FYNNEI. The CDR3 sequence is CASSAGQGATEAFF. The CDR3 bases are TGTGCCAGCAGTGCAGGACAGGGTGCCACTGAAGCTTTCTTT.

This sequence joins TRBV30 and TRBJ1-1; D unclear. This CDR3 region has 14 residues. Per germline, CDR1 GTSNPN and CDR2 SVGIG (reference sequence). Trimming removed 2 bases at V and 1 base at J, with 11 bases between. CDR3 DNA sequence: TGTGCCTGGAGTCGGATCGGAGCGAACACTGAAGCTTTCTTT. This sequence encodes CAWSRIGANTEAFF.

The chain carries TRBV30 and TRBJ2-3; the D is unclear. The CDR3 runs to 13 residues. V was pared by 5 bases and J by 2 bases, with 11 bases between. From germline, CDR1 is GTSNPN and CDR2 SVGIG (reference sequence). CDR3 region: CAWGKEDTDTQYF. For the CDR3, the DNA is TGTGCCTGGGGAAAGGAAGACACAGATACGCAGTATTTT.

CDR3 in amino acids: CSVGEGQSLSFNEQFF. In DNA, the CDR3 is TGCAGCGTGGGGGAGGGGCAGTCCTTAAGTTTCAATGAGCAGTTCTTC. The V and J genes are TRBV29-1 and TRBJ2-1; 7 bases are a match to TRBD2. The trim removed 6 bases at V and 6 bases at J, leaving 17 bases unmatched. The CDR3 consists of 16 residues. Germline assignment: CDR1 SQVTM and CDR2 ANQGSEA.

The chain has TRBV3-1 (or the pseudogene TRBV3-2) and TRBJ1-2; D remains ambiguous. There are 16 residues in the CDR3. Germline-derived CDR1 and CDR2 are LGHDT and YNNKEL (reference sequence). The V end was cut by 0 bases, the J end by 4 bases, with 15 bases between. The CDR3 DNA reads as TGTGCCAGCAGCCAAGATTCGGCAGCCGCTTTCTATGGCTACACCTTC. As protein: CASSQDSAAAFYGYTF.